These 10 T cell receptor beta chains share one sample of origin, sequenced in a study of beta chain features in type 1 diabetes. The study's findings and limits: Across all four CD4+ subsets, people with type 1 diabetes showed modestly shorter TCRB CDR3s.

The antigens these receptors bind are not known. What was sequenced were expressed TCRB transcripts, since all of the isolated RNA had been reverse transcribed. Repertoires were generated with immunoSEQ multiplex PCR, while TCRdb's copy carries only in-frame clones and drops some. The sample shows 300,000 to 350,000 clones, approximately 15% of them seen only once. What was sequenced was naive CD4+ T cells from blood. These receptors came from a woman younger than 30 with type 1 diabetes.

This chain connects TRBV9 to TRBJ2-1; D is perhaps TRBD1 (6 bases). The V end was cut by 3 bases, the J end by 6 bases, with 19 bases between. CDR1 and CDR2 (germline): SGDLS, YYNGEE. This CDR3 spans 16 amino acids. The CDR3 protein is CASSARVGGRPNEQFF. DNA of the CDR3: TGTGCCAGCAGCGCCAGGGTAGGGGGACGCCCCAATGAGCAGTTCTTC.

This clone was detected a few times. The chain couples TRBV21-1 to TRBJ2-7; TRBD1, as called in the table, went unchecked against the DNA. TRBV21-1 counts as a pseudogene. The CDR3 runs 17 residues. CDR3 sequence reads: CASSNLRTGEFDYEQYF. Written as DNA, the CDR3 is TGTGCCAGCAGCAATCTGAGGACAGGTGAATTTGACTACGAGCAGTACTTC.

This clone was observed a few times. The chain uses TRBV19 and TRBJ1-5; 7 bases map to TRBD1. This CDR3 has 14 amino acids. Germline V gene lookup returns CDR1 LNHDA and CDR2 SQIVND (reference sequence). Trimming removed 5 bases from V and 5 bases from J; junction bases left unmatched: 6. The chain's CDR3 is CASSYDRVHQPQHF. The CDR3 DNA follows: TGTGCCAGTAGTTACGACAGGGTGCATCAGCCCCAGCATTTT.

This clone was observed a handful of times. The gene calls are TRBV5-1 and TRBJ1-5; D remains unclear. This CDR3 contains 14 residues. Between the trimmed V and J ends, which lost 0 bases and 3 bases, there was a span of 7 bases. Germline V lookup: CDR1 SGHRS, CDR2 YFSETQ. CDR3 in DNA: TGCGCCAGCAGCTTGGCGGGATCCAATCAGCCCCAGCATTTT. This sequence encodes CASSLAGSNQPQHF.

A few counts support this clone. The CDR3 loop is CASSSPLAVTYNEQFF. As DNA, the CDR3 is TGTGCCAGCAGCTCCCCTCTAGCGGTTACCTACAATGAGCAGTTCTTC. The V gene is TRBV9, the J gene TRBJ2-1; the match to TRBD2 covers 7 bases. There are 16 residues in the CDR3. CDR1 and CDR2 from the germline V gene are SGDLS and YYNGEE. J gave up 2 bases and V 4 bases, and 9 bases lay outside the gene matches.

V usage is TRBV5-6 and J usage is TRBJ2-1; the D gene is possibly TRBD2 (7 bases). In germline, CDR1 is SGHDT, CDR2 YYEEEE. The ends were cut back, 2 bases at V and 6 bases at J, with 18 bases in the middle. The CDR3 runs 16 residues. CDR3: CASSFYGAGEGNEQFF. DNA of the CDR3: TGTGCCAGCAGCTTTTACGGGGCAGGGGAGGGCAATGAGCAGTTCTTC. The whole variable domain, filled in from reference TRBV5-6 and TRBJ2-1, reads DAGVTQSPTHLIKTRGQQVTLRCSPKSGHDTVSWYQQALGQGPQFIFQYYEEEERQRGNFPDRFSGHQFPNYSSELNVNALLLGDSALYLCASSFYGAGEGNEQFFGPGTRLTVL.

This clone was counted only a few times. Other DNA sequences of this sample code for an identical CDR3. The chain is built from TRBV5-4 and TRBJ2-5; the match to TRBD2 covers 7 bases. CDR1 is SGHNT and CDR2 is YYREEE in the germline V gene (reference sequence). Losses at the gene ends were 0 bases for V and 5 bases for J; bases not matched to a gene: 4. The CDR3 runs 14 residues. In DNA form, the CDR3 reads TGTGCCAGCAGCTTGGCGGGAGGCGCCGAGACCCAGTACTTC. This encodes CASSLAGGAETQYF.

This clone was seen more than once but under ten times. The chain combines TRBV7-9 with TRBJ1-5, with D unclear. This CDR3 has 13 amino acids. Between the trimmed V and J ends, which lost 2 bases and 5 bases, there was a span of 7 bases. Germline CDR1 reads SEHNR; CDR2 reads FQNEAQ (reference sequence). CDR3 sequence: CASSLSGDQPQHF. The CDR3 nucleotides are TGTGCCAGCAGCTTATCCGGGGATCAGCCCCAGCATTTT. The variable domain in full, with the rest retrieved from reference TRBV7-9 and TRBJ1-5, is DTGVSQNPRHKITKRGQNVTFRCDPISEHNRLYWYRQTLGQGPEFLTYFQNEAQLEKSRLLSDRFSAERPKGSFSTLEIQRTEQGDSAMYLCASSLSGDQPQHFGDGTRLSIL.

This clone appeared a few times. The rearrangement links TRBV10-3 to TRBJ2-1; D perhaps matches TRBD1 (6 bases). Germline V gene data show CDR1 as ENHRY and CDR2 as SYGVKD. The CDR3 contains 16 residues. V was trimmed by 3 bases and J by 6 bases, leaving 18 bases between them. CDR3 loop: CAISDPASWGRNEQFF. CDR3 DNA sequence: TGTGCCATCAGTGATCCCGCTAGTTGGGGGCGCAATGAGCAGTTCTTC.

The chain combines TRBV28 with TRBJ2-1, with D tentatively TRBD2 (5 bases). The CDR3 totals 16 residues. The germline V gene encodes CDR1 MDHEN and CDR2 SYDVKM. The V end lost 6 bases, the J end lost 0 bases, and 15 bases lay between the germline ends. The CDR3: CASRGLAPSSYNEQFF. DNA for the CDR3: TGTGCCAGCAGGGGCCTAGCCCCTAGCTCCTACAATGAGCAGTTCTTC.